The rows below give T cell receptor beta chains drawn from one sample of a study of tumor-infiltrating lymphocytes in primary liver carcinoma. TCRdb reprocessed the multiplex PCR reads with MiXCR, giving one entry per CDR3 protein. This table has over 35,000 distinct CDR3 sequences, about three quarters appearing once. Sequencing was performed on liver tumor tissue from sampling region 2. The receptors here all came from a man aged 35 to 55 with primary liver carcinoma and hepatitis B virus infection. CDR3s leave out the opening cysteine and the closing phenylalanine or tryptophan. Each record gives: V gene, D gene, J gene, CDR3 protein. A D gene is named only where the DNA matches it firmly.

v_call: TRBV29-1
d_call: TRBD1
j_call: TRBJ2-4
cdr3_aa: SVTDRWGNIQY

v_call: TRBV6-6
d_call: TRBD1
j_call: TRBJ1-1
cdr3_aa: TGSYSGQGAF

v_call: TRBV11-1
d_call: TRBD1
j_call: TRBJ2-7
cdr3_aa: TNRGKQSYEQY

v_call: TRBV6-1
d_call: TRBD1
j_call: TRBJ2-7
cdr3_aa: AITEGEGAFYEQY

v_call: TRBV11-1
d_call: NA
j_call: TRBJ2-1
cdr3_aa: AGSFQGPLDNEQF

v_call: TRBV20-1
d_call: TRBD2
j_call: TRBJ2-7
cdr3_aa: SASGLAPYEQY

v_call: TRBV2
d_call: TRBD1
j_call: TRBJ2-2
cdr3_aa: ASDYRGAGELF

v_call: TRBV4-3
d_call: NA
j_call: TRBJ1-4
cdr3_aa: ASSQDTADLNEKMV

v_call: TRBV29-1
d_call: TRBD2
j_call: TRBJ2-2
cdr3_aa: SVGTSAANNGELF

v_call: TRBV12-3/TRBV12-4
d_call: NA
j_call: TRBJ2-7
cdr3_aa: ASSLVAGTYEQY

v_call: TRBV6-2/TRBV6-3
d_call: NA
j_call: TRBJ2-5
cdr3_aa: ASSFGTPEKRWGQY

v_call: TRBV5-1
d_call: NA
j_call: TRBJ2-2
cdr3_aa: ASNSSPGDTGELF

v_call: TRBV6-2/TRBV6-3
d_call: NA
j_call: TRBJ2-7
cdr3_aa: VLSAGYEQS

v_call: TRBV29-1
d_call: NA
j_call: TRBJ2-1
cdr3_aa: GVALGESYNEQF

v_call: TRBV7-2
d_call: TRBD2
j_call: TRBJ2-3
cdr3_aa: ASSPLGTRVGDTQY

v_call: TRBV7-8
d_call: TRBD1
j_call: TRBJ2-5
cdr3_aa: ASSITGGRETQY

v_call: TRBV6-2/TRBV6-3
d_call: NA
j_call: TRBJ2-1
cdr3_aa: TSSYATGSDDQF

v_call: TRBV29-1
d_call: NA
j_call: TRBJ1-1
cdr3_aa: SGLDRKNTEVF

v_call: TRBV4-1
d_call: NA
j_call: TRBJ2-2
cdr3_aa: ASSPQPGVLNTGELF

v_call: TRBV11-2
d_call: TRBD2
j_call: TRBJ2-7
cdr3_aa: ASRAGAGEGSHEHY

v_call: TRBV11-2
d_call: TRBD2
j_call: TRBJ2-1
cdr3_aa: AGSFSGPLNNEQF

v_call: TRBV14
d_call: TRBD1
j_call: TRBJ1-2
cdr3_aa: ASSPRQGEGYT

v_call: TRBV10-1
d_call: NA
j_call: TRBJ1-1
cdr3_aa: ASSELRNTEAF

v_call: TRBV20-1
d_call: TRBD2
j_call: TRBJ2-5
cdr3_aa: SARDWASGGRVETQY

v_call: TRBV19
d_call: NA
j_call: TRBJ2-1
cdr3_aa: ASTIQDEQF

v_call: TRBV28
d_call: NA
j_call: TRBJ1-3
cdr3_aa: ASSASGTGNTIY

v_call: TRBV18
d_call: NA
j_call: TRBJ2-5
cdr3_aa: ASSPRDVFQETQY

v_call: TRBV6-6
d_call: TRBD1
j_call: TRBJ2-5
cdr3_aa: ASSRSPGQGQVLQETQY

v_call: TRBV6-5
d_call: NA
j_call: TRBJ2-1
cdr3_aa: ASSRLVDYNEQF

v_call: TRBV12-3/TRBV12-4
d_call: NA
j_call: TRBJ2-5
cdr3_aa: VNSFFVGEETQY

v_call: TRBV2
d_call: NA
j_call: TRBJ1-1
cdr3_aa: ANSEVENTEAF

v_call: TRBV28
d_call: TRBD2
j_call: TRBJ2-7
cdr3_aa: ASSSLSGSYTLEQY

v_call: TRBV20-1
d_call: NA
j_call: TRBJ2-7
cdr3_aa: SANQGGGSYEQY

v_call: TRBV11-2
d_call: TRBD1
j_call: TRBJ2-6
cdr3_aa: ASSMGGDRGISLSGANVLT

v_call: TRBV14
d_call: TRBD2
j_call: TRBJ2-1
cdr3_aa: ASNAVAGWVNNEQH

v_call: TRBV7-2
d_call: NA
j_call: TRBJ1-2
cdr3_aa: ASSAPNYGYT

v_call: TRBV20-1
d_call: TRBD2
j_call: TRBJ2-7
cdr3_aa: SARDTQREAIYEQY

v_call: TRBV11-2
d_call: NA
j_call: TRBJ2-7
cdr3_aa: GSSPGVYEQY

v_call: TRBV30
d_call: NA
j_call: TRBJ1-1
cdr3_aa: AWTPGPNTEAF

v_call: TRBV6-6
d_call: TRBD1
j_call: TRBJ2-7
cdr3_aa: ACSPGLNRGQNYEQY

v_call: TRBV7-9
d_call: NA
j_call: TRBJ1-6
cdr3_aa: ASSGPNSPLH

v_call: TRBV14
d_call: NA
j_call: TRBJ2-6
cdr3_aa: ASSLSRVNVLT

v_call: TRBV6-5
d_call: NA
j_call: TRBJ2-7
cdr3_aa: ASSITAYAYERY

v_call: TRBV30
d_call: TRBD1
j_call: TRBJ1-5
cdr3_aa: AWSFKTGGENQPQH

v_call: TRBV28
d_call: TRBD2
j_call: TRBJ2-3
cdr3_aa: ASSFQQGLAPCQY

v_call: TRBV11-2
d_call: NA
j_call: TRBJ2-5
cdr3_aa: ASSLGPGNFQETQY

v_call: TRBV12-3/TRBV12-4
d_call: TRBD2
j_call: TRBJ2-3
cdr3_aa: ASSLPSGWDTLY

v_call: TRBV12-3/TRBV12-4
d_call: NA
j_call: TRBJ1-4
cdr3_aa: ASTLAGAEKLF

v_call: TRBV5-1
d_call: NA
j_call: TRBJ2-3
cdr3_aa: ASSLGHNTDTHY

v_call: TRBV12-3/TRBV12-4
d_call: NA
j_call: TRBJ1-2
cdr3_aa: ASSIGGYGYT

v_call: TRBV28
d_call: TRBD1
j_call: TRBJ1-5
cdr3_aa: ASRSTGASQPQQ

v_call: TRBV14
d_call: TRBD2
j_call: TRBJ2-1
cdr3_aa: VSSTVAGWVNDEQF

v_call: TRBV2
d_call: TRBD2
j_call: TRBJ2-5
cdr3_aa: ASSEALRGLAETQY

v_call: TRBV11-3
d_call: NA
j_call: TRBJ2-7
cdr3_aa: ASSLRASYEHY

v_call: TRBV30
d_call: NA
j_call: TRBJ1-1
cdr3_aa: AWRWGTVNTEAF

v_call: TRBV28
d_call: NA
j_call: TRBJ1-1
cdr3_aa: ASSLATTGNSEAF

v_call: TRBV29-1
d_call: NA
j_call: TRBJ1-1
cdr3_aa: SVLDRKYTEAF